The present T cell receptor (beta chain) was sequenced within a study of T-cell reconstitution after alpha-beta-depleted transplantation in children. As it was prepared, the TCRbeta library received unique molecular identifiers. TCRdb re-called the PCR reads with MiXCR, one entry per CDR3 protein. The repertoire includes 190,000 or so distinct CDR3 sequences, 6.5% to 7.5% of them detected once, and around 3.1% sits in the top ten. Many counts were recorded for this clonotype. CDR3 length equals 11 residues. Trimming pared 3 bases from V and 10 bases from J, leaving 7 bases between. V and J are TRBV12-3 or TRBV12-4 and TRBJ2-1; D ambiguous. The origin of this receptor is a human donor who donated a stem cell graft to a child with Wiskott-Aldrich syndrome. Sequenced here: PBMCs from the stem cell graft donor, sampled from the stem cell graft. CDR3: CASSFPGEQFF. CDR3 bases: TGTGCCAGCAGTTTCCCCGGCGAGCAGTTCTTC.